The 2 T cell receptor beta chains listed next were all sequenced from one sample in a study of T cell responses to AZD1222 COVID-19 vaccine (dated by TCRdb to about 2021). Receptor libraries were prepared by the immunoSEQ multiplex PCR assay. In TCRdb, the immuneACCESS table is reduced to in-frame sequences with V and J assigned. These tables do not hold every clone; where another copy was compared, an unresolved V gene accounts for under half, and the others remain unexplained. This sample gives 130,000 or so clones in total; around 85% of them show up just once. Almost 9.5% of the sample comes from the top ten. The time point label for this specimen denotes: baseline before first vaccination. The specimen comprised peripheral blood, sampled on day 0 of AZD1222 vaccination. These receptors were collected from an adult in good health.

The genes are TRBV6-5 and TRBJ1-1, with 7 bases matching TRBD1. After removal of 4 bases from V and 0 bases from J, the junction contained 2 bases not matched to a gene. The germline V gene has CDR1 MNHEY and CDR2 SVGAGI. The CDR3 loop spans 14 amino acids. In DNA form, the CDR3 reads TGTGCCAGCAGTTCGACAGGGCTGAACACTGAAGCTTTCTTT. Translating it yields CASSSTGLNTEAFF.

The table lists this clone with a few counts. CDR3 sequence reads: CASSLWAGLSYEQYF. The CDR3 bases are TGTGCCAGCAGTTTGTGGGCGGGGCTTTCTTACGAGCAGTACTTC. The rearrangement uses TRBV27 and TRBJ2-7; a weak D match, TRBD2 (6 bases). The germline CDR1 and CDR2 sequences are MNHEY and SMNVEV (reference sequence). The V and J ends lost 3 bases and 4 bases respectively, with 16 bases between them. This CDR3 is 15 amino acids long.